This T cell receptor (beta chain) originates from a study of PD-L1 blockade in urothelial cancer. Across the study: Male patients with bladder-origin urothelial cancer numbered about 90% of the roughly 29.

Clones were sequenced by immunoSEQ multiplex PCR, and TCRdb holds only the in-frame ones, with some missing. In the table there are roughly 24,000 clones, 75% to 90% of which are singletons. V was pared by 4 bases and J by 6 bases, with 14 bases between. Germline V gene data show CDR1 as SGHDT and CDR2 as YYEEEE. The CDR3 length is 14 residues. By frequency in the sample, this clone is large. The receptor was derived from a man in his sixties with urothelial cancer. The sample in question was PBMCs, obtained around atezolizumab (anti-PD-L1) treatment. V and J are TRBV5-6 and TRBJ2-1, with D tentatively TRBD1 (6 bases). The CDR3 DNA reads TGTGCCAGCAGCGCGGACAGAAGCGGCAATGAGCAGTTCTTC. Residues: CASSADRSGNEQFF.